Listed below are T cell receptor beta chains from one sample, sequenced in a study of CD8+ T cells in alopecia areata. The repertoire was sequenced with immunoSEQ multiplex PCR; TCRdb's copy has only in-frame clones and lacks some. The table has about 180,000 clones, about 55% seen once. This sample comprised CD8+ T cells sorted from blood, obtained at week 24, from a patient treated with tofacitinib. These receptors all stem from a human donor with alopecia areata. CDR3s include the opening cysteine and the closing phenylalanine or tryptophan. The D gene is left open where the match is weak. The listing skips clone size in some rows; elsewhere it reads once, few, many or a size class.

cdr3_length d_call clone_size j_call v_call cdr3_nt cdr3_aa
12 . . TRBJ2-2 TRBV5-1 TGCGCCAGCAGCTTTAACACCGGGGAGCTGTTTTTT CASSFNTGELFF
15 TRBD1 . TRBJ2-7 TRBV4-3 TGCGCCAGCAGCCAAGGGCGGACAGGGATCTCCGAGCAGTACTTC CASSQGRTGISEQYF
15 TRBD1 . TRBJ2-3 TRBV27 TGTGCCAGCAGCTTAACAGGGGTCGAGACAGATACGCAGTATTTT CASSLTGVETDTQYF
14 . . TRBJ2-7 TRBV5-1 TGCGCCAGCAGCTTGGTAGGCAGGCCCTACGAGCAGTACTTC CASSLVGRPYEQYF
11 TRBD1 few TRBJ1-1 TRBV20-1 TGCAGTGCGTGCCGCGACAGGGACGCTTTCTTT CSACRDRDAFF
14 . . TRBJ1-2 TRBV9 TGTGCCAGCAGCGGGCCAGGATCTAACTATGGCTACACCTTC CASSGPGSNYGYTF
13 TRBD1 . TRBJ2-7 TRBV27 TGTGCCAGCGGACAGGGGGCGACCCACGAGCAGTACTTC CASGQGATHEQYF
14 . . TRBJ1-1 TRBV29-1 TGCAGCGTTGAAGATACCGTGATGAACACTGAAGCTTTCTTT CSVEDTVMNTEAFF
13 . . TRBJ1-1 TRBV30 TGTGCCTGGAAAACAGGTCGTAGGACTGAAGCTTTCTTT CAWKTGRRTEAFF
14 . . TRBJ2-3 TRBV5-8 TGTGCCAGCAGCTTGGGTCAGTTCACAGATACGCAGTATTTT CASSLGQFTDTQYF
11 . . TRBJ1-1 TRBV29-1 TGCAGCGTTGACGGGAACACTGAAGCTTTCTTT CSVDGNTEAFF
14 TRBD1 . TRBJ1-1 TRBV30 TGTGCCTGGAGTTCAGGGACAGGGGACACTGAAGCTTTCTTT CAWSSGTGDTEAFF
13 . . TRBJ1-2 TRBV10-2 TGCGCCACCGGCCCTAGGGGGAACTATGGCTACACCTTC CATGPRGNYGYTF
12 . few TRBJ2-2 TRBV19 TGTGCCAGTAGGCCAGGATCCGGGGAGCTGTTTTTT CASRPGSGELFF
15 . once TRBJ2-7 TRBV5-6 TGTGCCAGCAGCTTGGTGGCAGGGAGCTCCTACGAGCAGTACTTC CASSLVAGSSYEQYF
13 . few TRBJ2-3 TRBV2 TGTGCCAGCAGGATTGCCGACCCCGATACGCAGTATTTT CASRIADPDTQYF
11 . . TRBJ1-4 TRBV7-9 TGTGCCAGCAGCCGAGGGGAAAAACTGTTTTTT CASSRGEKLFF
16 TRBD2 . TRBJ2-1 TRBV11-2 TGTGCCAGCAGCTTATACTTAGCGGGCGATTACAATGAGCAGTTCTTC CASSLYLAGDYNEQFF
14 . . TRBJ1-2 TRBV29-1 TGCAGCGTTGAAGAGCCAGACCGCCGTAATGGCTACACCTTC CSVEEPDRRNGYTF
14 . . TRBJ2-5 TRBV4-3 TGCGCCAGCAGCCAAGCCCGGAAAGGGCGGGCCCAGTACTTC CASSQARKGRAQYF
14 . . TRBJ2-7 TRBV10-3 TGTGCCATCAGTGACCCGACAGGACTATACGAGCAGTACTTC CAISDPTGLYEQYF
13 . . TRBJ2-2 TRBV29-1 TGCAGCGTTGTTGAGAGGAACACCGGGGAGCTGTTTTTT CSVVERNTGELFF
14 . . TRBJ1-1 TRBV30 TGTGCCTGGGGAGGCGGGGTGGGGGACACTGAAGCTTTCTTT CAWGGGVGDTEAFF
17 TRBD1 . TRBJ2-6 TRBV9 TGTGCCAGCAGCGTAGGGGACAGGGGATCTGGGGCCAACGTCCTGACTTTC CASSVGDRGSGANVLTF
17 . . TRBJ2-2 TRBV5-6 TGTGCCAGCAGCTTTGATAGCGTGACTGTGAACACCGGGGAGCTGTTTTTT CASSFDSVTVNTGELFF
17 TRBD2 . TRBJ2-1 TRBV7-2 TGTGCCACCCCACCCGCGGCCGCTAGCGGCGCCTACAATGAGCAGTTCTTC CATPPAAASGAYNEQFF
13 . once TRBJ1-6 TRBV14 TGTGCCAGCAGCCAAGGGCGATGGAGACCCCTCCACTTT CASSQGRWRPLHF
15 . many TRBJ1-6 TRBV6-6 TGTGCCAGCAGTTACACAGACGGAGAGAATTCACCCCTCCACTTT CASSYTDGENSPLHF
13 . . TRBJ1-1 TRBV19 TGTGCCAGTAGTGCGACAAGGAACACTGAAGCTTTCTTT CASSATRNTEAFF
17 TRBD1 . TRBJ2-2 TRBV18 TGTGCCAGCTCACACGGACAGGGAACTACCAACACCGGGGAGCTGTTTTTT CASSHGQGTTNTGELFF
15 TRBD1 once TRBJ2-5 TRBV29-1 TGCAGCGTTGAATTAGATGGGGACAGACAAGAGACCCAGTACTTC CSVELDGDRQETQYF
14 . once TRBJ2-3 TRBV29-1 TGCAGCGTTTACGGGGCCATGAACACAGATACGCAGTATTTT CSVYGAMNTDTQYF
14 . . TRBJ2-5 TRBV7-6 TGTGCCAGCAGCCCCCCCGAAGAGCAAGAGACCCAGTACTTC CASSPPEEQETQYF
18 . . TRBJ2-6 TRBV27 TGTGCCAGCAGTTTGATGGGGGGTCCCCCAGGTGGGGCCAACGTCCTGACTTTC CASSLMGGPPGGANVLTF
15 . . TRBJ2-3 TRBV6-6 TGTGCCAGCAGCCAAACAAGGGATTCCAGGGATACGCAGTATTTT CASSQTRDSRDTQYF
12 TRBD1 . TRBJ2-1 TRBV11-3 TGTGCCAGCAGCTTACAACGGACAGGGTGGGTCTTC CASSLQRTGWVF
15 TRBD2 once TRBJ2-2 TRBV29-1 TGCAGCGTTGATGGACTAGCGCCGAACACCGGGGAGCTGTTTTTT CSVDGLAPNTGELFF
14 . few TRBJ1-3 TRBV11-2 TGTGCCAGCAGCTTAGGAGGGGTGCAAAACACCATATATTTT CASSLGGVQNTIYF
15 . . TRBJ2-1 TRBV2 TGTGCCAGCAGTGAGGGGGCAGGGAGGTACAATGAGCAGTTCTTC CASSEGAGRYNEQFF
14 . . TRBJ2-2 TRBV6-5 TGTGCCAGCTACGACAGGGAGGGCACCGGGGAGCTGTTTTTT CASYDREGTGELFF
14 TRBD2 . TRBJ2-3 TRBV5-1 TGCGCCAGCAGGCCTAGCGGGGGAACAGATACGCAGTATTTT CASRPSGGTDTQYF
16 TRBD2 . TRBJ2-2 TRBV29-1 TGCAGCGTTGAAGTTAGCGGGGGTGCGAACACCGGGGAGCTGTTTTTT CSVEVSGGANTGELFF
11 . . TRBJ2-5 TRBV14 TGTGCCAGCAGCCAAGAAATGGACCAGTACTTC CASSQEMDQYF
13 . few TRBJ2-3 TRBV5-6 TGTGCCAGCAGCTTATCTGGCGAGGATACGCAGTATTTT CASSLSGEDTQYF
14 . . TRBJ2-7 TRBV6-5 TGTGCCAGCAGTTACTCCGACAGCTCCTACGAGCAGTACTTC CASSYSDSSYEQYF
15 . . TRBJ1-5 TRBV15 TGTGCCACCAGCAGAGATGGGGCGGCCAATCAGCCCCAGCATTTT CATSRDGAANQPQHF
17 . . TRBJ2-1 TRBV13 TGTGCCAGCAGCCCCGGGTCGCCGCCCCGACCCGACAATGAGCAGTTCTTC CASSPGSPPRPDNEQFF
14 TRBD2 few TRBJ2-2 TRBV6-5 TGTGCCAGCAGTTACGGGGGGAGGGTCGGGGAGCTGTTTTTT CASSYGGRVGELFF
16 TRBD1 few TRBJ2-6 TRBV7-9 TGTGCCAGCAGTGGGGGACAGGGAGCTGGGGCCAACGTCCTGACTTTC CASSGGQGAGANVLTF
14 TRBD2 . TRBJ2-7 TRBV5-1 TGCGCCAGCAGCTTGGGGACTAGCGGGTACGAGCAGTACTTC CASSLGTSGYEQYF
17 . few TRBJ2-1 TRBV27 TGTGCCAGCAGTTTGTCTTATCGGGGGGCCATATACAATGAGCAGTTCTTC CASSLSYRGAIYNEQFF